Below, one TCR beta chain is given with its context. The data were produced by immunoSEQ multiplex PCR, yet TCRdb's version contains in-frame clones alone and is incomplete. This table holds fewer than 300,000 clones, 80% to 95% found once. This record belongs to a study of blood T cell repertoires in COVID-19. From germline, CDR1 is GTSNPN and CDR2 SVGIG (reference sequence). The CDR3 has 17 residues. The trim removed 3 bases at V and 4 bases at J, leaving 14 bases unmatched. The sequenced material came from PBMCs or T cells enriched from blood (not recorded which). This chain uses TRBV30 with TRBJ2-7; 11 positions match TRBD2. This clonotype was obtained from a woman aged 25 to 45 who had recovered from COVID-19. CDR3 sequence (DNA): TGTGCCTGGAGCCCCAGGTTTCGAACTAGCGGGAGATACGAGCAGTACTTC. Translating gives CAWSPRFRTSGRYEQYF.